This T cell receptor (beta chain) comes out of a study of CXCR3-negative and CXCR3-positive naive CD8 T cells. This CDR3 contains 14 residues. CDR1 MNHEY and CDR2 SMNVEV come from the germline V gene (reference sequence). 5' RACE that incorporated UMI labels was used to prepare the TRB cDNA libraries. TCRdb re-called the 5' RACE reads and shows each CDR3 protein once, DNA omitted. In all, the sample yields about 82,000 distinct CDR3 sequences. The sequence was obtained from a human donor in good health. Some clones in this sample may be carry-over from other donors' samples. This chain connects TRBV27 to TRBJ2-3. Sequencing input: naive CXCR3- CD8+ T cells from blood. This sample's subset: CD45RO-CCR7+CD27+CD95- naive CD8+ T cells lacking CXCR3 (TNR3-). Here the CDR3 reads CASSLIGSKDTQYF.